One and the same sample provided the 27 T cell receptor beta chains below, sequenced in a study of cytomegalovirus exposure and HLA in healthy donors. 13 Jbeta primers and 60 Vbeta primers were used for the PCR. Sequencing was performed with immunoSEQ multiplex PCR; in TCRdb, only in-frame clones are kept and a portion is missing. The sample yields 70,000 to 100,000 clones, about 80% seen once. Material for sequencing was PBMCs. The receptors derive from a man aged 45 to 65 in good health and CMV-seropositive.

V is TRBV5-1 and J is TRBJ2-7; D ambiguous. Germline CDR1 and CDR2: SGHRS and YFSETQ. This CDR3 has 11 residues. V was clipped by 5 bases and J by 2 bases, with 5 bases between them. The CDR3 loop is CASRQTYEQYF. DNA of the CDR3: TGCGCCAGCAGACAGACCTACGAGCAGTACTTC.

The CDR3 DNA is TGTGCCAGCAGCTTAAGTTCAGGGGCCACAGATACGCAGTATTTT. Protein: CASSLSSGATDTQYF. This chain uses TRBV7-3 with TRBJ2-3; possibly TRBD1 for D (6 bases). Looked up from germline, CDR1 is SGHTA and CDR2 is FQGTGA. The CDR3 is 15 residues long. Trimming shortened V by 1 base and J by 2 bases, and 10 bases separated the two germline ends.

This sequence joins TRBV7-8 and TRBJ1-5; D unclear. The length of the CDR3 is 14 residues. The V gene lost 1 base and the J gene lost 5 bases, with 9 bases spanning the gap. In germline, CDR1 is SGHVS, CDR2 FQNEAQ. CDR3 in amino acids: CASSLGGGYQPQHF. The DNA for the CDR3 is TGTGCCAGCAGCTTAGGGGGAGGTTATCAGCCCCAGCATTTT.

This clone was detected a few times. This sequence joins TRBV18 and TRBJ2-3; tentatively, D is TRBD1 (5 bases). CDR1 KGHSH and CDR2 LQKENI come from the germline V gene. CDR3 length: 15 residues. The ends were cut back, 3 bases at V and 2 bases at J, with 12 bases in the middle. The CDR3 DNA sequence: TGTGCCAGCTCACCGATCGACAGCTACACAGATACGCAGTATTTT. It is translated as CASSPIDSYTDTQYF.

The chain couples TRBV5-4 to TRBJ2-4, with D possibly TRBD1 on 6 matching bases. V lost 0 bases to trimming and J lost 7 bases, with 8 bases between them. Germline values: CDR1 SGHNT, CDR2 YYREEE (reference sequence). CDR3 length equals 13 residues. The CDR3 DNA reads as TGTGCCAGCAGCTTGGCAGGGGAGAACATTCAGTACTTC. Its translation is CASSLAGENIQYF. The entire variable domain, with the rest obtained from reference TRBV5-4 and TRBJ2-4, is as follows: ETGVTQSPTHLIKTRGQQVTLRCSSQSGHNTVSWYQQALGQGPQFIFQYYREEENGRGNFPPRFSGLQFPNYSSELNVNALELDDSALYLCASSLAGENIQYFGAGTRLSVL.

This clone was detected only once. The genes are TRBV9 and TRBJ2-3; 14 nucleotides match TRBD2. Germline trimming cut 8 bases from V and 4 bases from J; bases unmatched to any gene: 9. Germline V lookup: CDR1 SGDLS, CDR2 YYNGEE. The CDR3 runs to 16 residues. CDR3 nucleotide sequence: TGTGCCAGTGGTACCGGGACTAGCGGGAGCTCAGATACGCAGTATTTT. It is translated as CASGTGTSGSSDTQYF.

The chain carries TRBV11-1 and TRBJ1-1; D remains ambiguous. Germline loops: CDR1 SGHAT, CDR2 FQDESV (reference sequence). This CDR3 contains 12 residues. V lost 6 bases to trimming and J lost 3 bases, with 8 bases between them. The CDR3 is CASSRSDTEAFF. The CDR3 nucleotides read TGTGCCAGCAGTCGCTCGGACACTGAAGCTTTCTTT.

This clone has only a few counts. The J gene is TRBJ1-2, the V gene TRBV10-3, with no clear D. The CDR3 totals 12 residues. Germline V gives CDR1 ENHRY, CDR2 SYGVKD. Trimming stripped 2 bases from V and 8 bases from J, with 9 bases between. DNA of the CDR3: TGTGCCATCAGTGAGACTTTACAGGGCTACACCTTC. Translating it yields CAISETLQGYTF.

The V gene is TRBV7-9, the J gene TRBJ2-7; 9 positions agree with TRBD1. Trimming took 0 bases from V and 1 from J; bases not matched to a gene: 7. CDR1 and CDR2 from the germline V gene are SEHNR and FQNEAQ (reference sequence). The CDR3 is 17 amino acids. The CDR3 sequence: CASSLASGTGPSYEQYF. The DNA of the CDR3 is TGTGCCAGCAGCTTAGCCTCCGGGACAGGGCCTTCCTACGAGCAGTACTTC.

The chain employs TRBV7-9 and TRBJ1-6; the match to TRBD1 covers 9 bases. Germline lookup yields CDR1 SEHNR and CDR2 FQNEAQ (reference sequence). The CDR3 is made up of 14 amino acids. Unmatched junction bases numbered 5, after V lost 5 bases and J lost 9 bases. CDR3 protein: CASSAGTGSSPLHF. The CDR3 nucleotides are TGTGCCAGCAGCGCGGGGACAGGGAGTTCACCCCTCCACTTT.

The V call is TRBV7-9, the J call TRBJ1-1, with 11 bases aligning to TRBD1. J gave up 10 bases and V 4 bases, and 8 bases lay outside the gene matches. This CDR3 is 14 amino acids long. Per the germline V gene, CDR1 is SEHNR and CDR2 is FQNEAQ (reference sequence). This CDR3 is CASSSGDRGIVAFF. In DNA, the CDR3 is TGTGCCAGCAGCTCGGGGGACAGGGGGATTGTAGCTTTCTTT.

The chain is built from TRBV29-1 and TRBJ2-1; TRBD1 matches 12 bases. The CDR3 totals 15 residues. Germline CDR1 and CDR2: SQVTM and ANQGSEA. Trimming removed 0 bases from V and 10 bases from J; junction bases left unmatched: 7. This CDR3 reads CSVEDWGTGGIEQFF. The CDR3 coding sequence is TGCAGCGTTGAAGATTGGGGGACAGGGGGCATCGAGCAGTTCTTC.

This sequence joins TRBV2 and TRBJ2-1, with D unclear. The CDR3 length is 11 residues. V gave up 5 bases and J gave up 8 bases, with 7 bases separating them. The germline CDR1 and CDR2 sequences are SNHLY and FYNNEI. CDR3 amino acids: CASSLVDEQFF. Here the CDR3 DNA reads TGTGCCAGCAGTCTCGTTGATGAGCAGTTCTTC.

This chain joins TRBV5-1 and TRBJ2-7, with D perhaps matching TRBD2 (5 bases). V was trimmed by 4 bases and J by 7 bases, leaving 21 bases between them. The length of the CDR3 is 15 residues. CDR1 and CDR2 from the germline V gene are SGHRS and YFSETQ. CDR3 nucleotides: TGCGCCAGCAGCCCGAGAGGATTGACCTCGGGAGAGCAGTACTTC. This translates into CASSPRGLTSGEQYF.

The rearrangement uses TRBV19 and TRBJ1-2; 8 bases fit TRBD1. There are 14 residues in the CDR3. Germline values: CDR1 LNHDA, CDR2 SQIVND (reference sequence). The V gene end was trimmed by 6 bases and the J gene end by 2 bases; junction bases not matched to a gene: 5. CDR3 sequence: CASRQTGVNYGYTF. The DNA of the CDR3 is TGTGCCAGTAGACAGACAGGGGTGAACTATGGCTACACCTTC.

The chain carries TRBV19 and TRBJ2-7; 7 positions agree with TRBD1. J was trimmed by 3 bases and V by 4 bases; bases with no gene match: 6. Germline V CDR1 and CDR2: LNHDA, SQIVND (reference sequence). The CDR3 is 14 residues long. CDR3 sequence reads: CASSTQGDSYEQYF. The CDR3 DNA reads TGTGCCAGTAGTACCCAAGGGGACAGCTACGAGCAGTACTTC.

The chain is built from TRBV2 and TRBJ2-3, with 7 bases matching TRBD1. Germline V CDR1 and CDR2: SNHLY, FYNNEI. V gave up 7 bases and J gave up 4 bases; unmatched junction bases: 5. The CDR3 spans 13 residues. In nucleotides, the CDR3 is TGTGCCAGCACGAGGGGGCTTGCAGATACGCAGTATTTT. This codes for CASTRGLADTQYF. The whole variable domain, filled in from reference TRBV2 and TRBJ2-3, reads EPEVTQTPSHQVTQMGQEVILRCVPISNHLYFYWYRQILGQKVEFLVSFYNNEISEKSEIFDDQFSVERPDGSNFTLKIRSTKLEDSAMYFCASTRGLADTQYFGPGTRLTVL.

About this clone: An end of the junction differs from the germline gene, which may be a read error. The chain carries TRBV6-1 and TRBJ2-4; D may be TRBD1 (6 bases). From germline, CDR1 is MNHNS and CDR2 SASEGT. The CDR3 totals 16 residues. The CDR3 DNA sequence: TGTGCCAGCAGTGGTTGGACAGACCTAGCCAAAAACAGTCAGTACTTC. Translated: CASSGWTDLAKNSQYF.

This clone was seen just once. This rearrangement joins TRBV19 to TRBJ2-2, with 9 bases that match TRBD2. Germline V gives CDR1 LNHDA, CDR2 SQIVND (reference sequence). V dropped 4 bases and J dropped 11; count of bases not matched to a gene: 5. This CDR3 region has 13 residues. The DNA of the CDR3 is TGTGCCAGTAGTACGAGCGGGAGGAGAGAGCTGTTTTTT. Its translation is CASSTSGRRELFF.

The chain recombines TRBV5-1 with TRBJ2-7; D possibly corresponds to TRBD1 (7 bases). Germline values: CDR1 SGHRS, CDR2 YFSETQ. Trimming cost V 6 bases and J 1 base, with 17 bases left between them. The CDR3 runs to 15 residues. CDR3 amino acids: CASTQRQGGSYEQYF. CDR3 in DNA: TGCGCCAGCACCCAAAGACAGGGAGGATCCTACGAGCAGTACTTC.

The genes are TRBV7-2 and TRBJ1-5, with a weak D call TRBD1 (6 bases). The length of the CDR3 is 15 residues. Germline V gene data show CDR1 as SGHTA and CDR2 as FQGNSA. The V end lost 3 bases, the J end lost 2 bases, and 11 bases lay between the germline ends. CDR3 coding DNA: TGTGCCAGCAGCTTTTCCGGACAGCGCAATCAGCCCCAGCATTTT. This translates into CASSFSGQRNQPQHF. The full variable domain, rest sourced from reference TRBV7-2 and TRBJ1-5, is GAGVSQSPSNKVTEKGKDVELRCDPISGHTALYWYRQSLGQGLEFLIYFQGNSAPDKSGLPSDRFSAERTGGSVSTLTIQRTQQEDSAVYLCASSFSGQRNQPQHFGDGTRLSIL.

The CDR3 region is CASSKGTSPLDTQYF. CDR3 DNA: TGTGCCAGTAGTAAGGGGACTTCCCCCCTTGATACGCAGTATTTT. V usage is TRBV19 and J usage is TRBJ2-3; the D gene is possibly TRBD2 (6 bases). Germline V gene data show CDR1 as LNHDA and CDR2 as SQIVND (reference sequence). The CDR3 totals 15 residues. V gave up 4 bases and J gave up 6 bases, with 17 bases separating them.

The chain employs TRBV10-2 and TRBJ2-6; 7 bases map to TRBD1. The CDR3 extends over 15 amino acids. Germline V gene data show CDR1 as WSHSY and CDR2 as SAAADI. Trimming cost V 2 bases and J 2 bases; bases outside gene matches: 0. DNA for the CDR3: TGCGCCAGCAGTGAGGACAGGGCTGGGGCCAACGTCCTGACTTTC. Translating it yields CASSEDRAGANVLTF.

CDR3 region: CASSEVGGSTDTQYF. Here the CDR3 DNA reads TGTGCCAGCAGTGAAGTGGGCGGGAGCACAGATACGCAGTATTTT. The chain links TRBV6-1 to TRBJ2-3, with D possibly being TRBD2 (5 bases). The germline V gene encodes CDR1 MNHNS and CDR2 SASEGT. The V gene lost 1 base and the J gene lost 0 bases, with 8 bases spanning the gap. The CDR3 consists of 15 residues.

This chain connects TRBV29-1 to TRBJ2-7; D may be TRBD1 (6 bases). The V and J ends lost 6 bases and 6 bases respectively, with 21 bases between them. The CDR3 loop spans 14 amino acids. The germline V gene encodes CDR1 SQVTM and CDR2 ANQGSEA. The CDR3 sequence: CSVGGTTGSREQYF. The CDR3 DNA follows: TGCAGCGTAGGGGGAACTACTGGGTCCCGCGAGCAGTACTTC.

This clone was seen just once. The rearrangement uses TRBV7-9 and TRBJ2-7; 11 nucleotides align to TRBD2. With V trimmed by 5 bases and J by 5 bases, 8 bases remained unmatched. Germline V gene lookup returns CDR1 SEHNR and CDR2 FQNEAQ (reference sequence). CDR3 length: 15 amino acids. CDR3 in amino acids: CASSIRGTSGDEQYF. The CDR3 bases are TGTGCCAGCAGCATACGGGGGACTAGCGGCGACGAGCAGTACTTC.

The chain joins TRBV23-1 to TRBJ2-4; no clear D. TRBV23-1 is assigned to the ORF class and has an uncertain function. The CDR3 spans 16 residues. Trimming took off 6 bases at V and 2 bases at J, with 17 bases between the two ends. CDR3 sequence reads: CASRPSGDGPKNIQYF. The CDR3 DNA reads as TGCGCCAGCAGACCCTCTGGAGATGGTCCCAAAAACATTCAGTACTTC.